The clone carrying this T cell receptor beta chain has at least ten counts. The CDR3 contains 15 residues. The germline V gene encodes CDR1 SNHLY and CDR2 FYNNEI. Trimming took off 5 bases at V and 2 bases at J, with 10 bases between the two ends. The sample is drawn from a study of T cells in Graves' hyperthyroidism and ophthalmopathy. Study as a whole: At the time of initial diagnosis and before any treatment, peripheral blood was collected.

Regions amplified from RNA transcripts were the TCR beta CDR3 regions. HTBI primers were the set used in a first-round RT-PCR of the TCR CDR3. One entry per CDR3 protein, called by TCRdb with MiXCR from the multiplex PCR reads. Of 500,000 to 700,000 distinct CDR3 sequences listed, 15% to 20% were seen once; the top ten hold under 20%. The sequenced sample was blood. The origin of this receptor is a young woman with Graves' hyperthyroidism. This chain connects TRBV2 to TRBJ2-6; TRBD2 might be the D (6 bases). The CDR3 DNA reads TGTGCCAGCAGTTTCGGAGGGGCTGGGGCCAACGTCCTGACTTTC. As protein: CASSFGGAGANVLTF.